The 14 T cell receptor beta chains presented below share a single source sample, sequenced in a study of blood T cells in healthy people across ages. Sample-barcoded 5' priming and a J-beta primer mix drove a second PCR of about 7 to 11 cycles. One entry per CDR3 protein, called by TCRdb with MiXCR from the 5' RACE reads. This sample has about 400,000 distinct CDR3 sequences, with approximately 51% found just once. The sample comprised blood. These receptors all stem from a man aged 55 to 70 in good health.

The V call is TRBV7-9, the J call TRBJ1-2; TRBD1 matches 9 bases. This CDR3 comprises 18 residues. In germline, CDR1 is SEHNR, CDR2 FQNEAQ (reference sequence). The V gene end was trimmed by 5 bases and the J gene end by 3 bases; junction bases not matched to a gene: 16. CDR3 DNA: TGTGCCAGCAGCACACAGGGGGTGGGGACAGGGCGTCACTATGGCTACACCTTC. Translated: CASSTQGVGTGRHYGYTF.

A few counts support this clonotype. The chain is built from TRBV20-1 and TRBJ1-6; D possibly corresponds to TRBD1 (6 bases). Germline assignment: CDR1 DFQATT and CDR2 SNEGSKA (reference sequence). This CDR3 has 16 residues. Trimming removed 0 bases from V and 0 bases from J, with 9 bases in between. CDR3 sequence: CSAREDRSSYNSPLHF. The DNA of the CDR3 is TGCAGTGCTAGAGAAGACAGGAGCTCCTATAATTCACCCCTCCACTTT.

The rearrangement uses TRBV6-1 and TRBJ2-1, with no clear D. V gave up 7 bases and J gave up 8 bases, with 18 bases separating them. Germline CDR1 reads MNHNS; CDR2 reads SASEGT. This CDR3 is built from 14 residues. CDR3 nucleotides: TGTGCCAGCAATCCCAGAAACCTCCCGGATGAGCAGTTCTTC. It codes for CASNPRNLPDEQFF.

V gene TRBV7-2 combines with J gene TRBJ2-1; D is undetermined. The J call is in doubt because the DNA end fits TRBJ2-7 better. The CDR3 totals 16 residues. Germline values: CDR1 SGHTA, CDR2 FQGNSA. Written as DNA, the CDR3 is TGTGCCAGCAGCTTAGCGTTTGCGGCTTCCTACAATGAGCAGTACTTC. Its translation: CASSLAFAASYNEQYF.

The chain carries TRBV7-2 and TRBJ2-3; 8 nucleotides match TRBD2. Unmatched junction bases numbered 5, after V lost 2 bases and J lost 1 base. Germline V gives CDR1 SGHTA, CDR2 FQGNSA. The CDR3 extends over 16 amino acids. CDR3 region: CASSLTSGKRTDTQYF. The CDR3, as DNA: TGTGCCAGCAGCTTAACTAGCGGAAAACGCACAGATACGCAGTATTTT. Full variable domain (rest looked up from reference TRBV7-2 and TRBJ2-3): GAGVSQSPSNKVTEKGKDVELRCDPISGHTALYWYRQSLGQGLEFLIYFQGNSAPDKSGLPSDRFSAERTGGSVSTLTIQRTQQEDSAVYLCASSLTSGKRTDTQYFGPGTRLTVL.

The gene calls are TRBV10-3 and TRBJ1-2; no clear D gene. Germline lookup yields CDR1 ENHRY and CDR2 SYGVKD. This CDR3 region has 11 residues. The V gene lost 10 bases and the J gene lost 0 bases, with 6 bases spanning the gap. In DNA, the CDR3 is TGTGCCACCACCGCTAACTATGGCTACACCTTC. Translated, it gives CATTANYGYTF.

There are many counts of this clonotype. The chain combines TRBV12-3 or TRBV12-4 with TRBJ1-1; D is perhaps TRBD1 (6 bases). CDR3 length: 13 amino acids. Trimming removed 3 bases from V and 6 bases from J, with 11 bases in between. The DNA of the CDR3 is TGTGCCAGCAGTTTCGGGAACAGGGCTGAAGCTTTCTTT. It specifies CASSFGNRAEAFF.

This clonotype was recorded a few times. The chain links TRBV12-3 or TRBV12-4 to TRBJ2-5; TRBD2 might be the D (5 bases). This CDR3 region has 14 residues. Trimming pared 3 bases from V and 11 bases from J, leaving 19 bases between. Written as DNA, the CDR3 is TGTGCCAGCAGTTTCGGCGGGCCGTACAATGAGCAGTACTTC. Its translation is CASSFGGPYNEQYF.

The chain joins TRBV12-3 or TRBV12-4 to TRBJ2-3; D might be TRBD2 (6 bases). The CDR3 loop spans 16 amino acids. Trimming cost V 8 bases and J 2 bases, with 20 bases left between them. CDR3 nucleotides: TGTGCCAGCTCTGGTGGTCTACGGGGGATCACAGATACGCAGTATTTT. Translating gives CASSGGLRGITDTQYF.

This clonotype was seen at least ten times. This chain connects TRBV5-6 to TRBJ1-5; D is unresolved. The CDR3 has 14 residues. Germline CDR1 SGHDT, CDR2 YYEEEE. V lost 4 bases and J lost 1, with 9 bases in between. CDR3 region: CASSQGRSNQPQHF. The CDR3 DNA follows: TGTGCCAGCAGCCAAGGTAGAAGCAATCAGCCCCAGCATTTT.

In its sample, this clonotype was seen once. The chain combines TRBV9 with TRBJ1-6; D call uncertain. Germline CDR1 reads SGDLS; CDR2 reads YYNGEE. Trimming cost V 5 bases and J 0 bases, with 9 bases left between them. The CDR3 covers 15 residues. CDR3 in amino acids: CASSRASSYNSPLHF. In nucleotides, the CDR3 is TGTGCCAGCAGTCGCGCAAGCTCCTATAATTCACCCCTCCACTTT. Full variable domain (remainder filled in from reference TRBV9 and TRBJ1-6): DSGVTQTPKHLITATGQRVTLRCSPRSGDLSVYWYQQSLDQGLQFLIQYYNGEERAKGNILERFSAQQFPDLHSELNLSSLELGDSALYFCASSRASSYNSPLHFGNGTRLTVT.

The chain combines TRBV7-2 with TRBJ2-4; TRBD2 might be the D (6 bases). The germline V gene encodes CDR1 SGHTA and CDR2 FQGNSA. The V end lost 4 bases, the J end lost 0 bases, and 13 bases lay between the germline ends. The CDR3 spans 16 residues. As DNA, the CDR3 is TGTGCCAGCAGCTCGGACCGGGGGATAGCCAAAAACATTCAGTACTTC. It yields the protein CASSSDRGIAKNIQYF.

The CDR3 here is CASSLGGNGELFF. Here the CDR3 DNA reads TGTGCCAGCAGCTTAGGAGGGAACGGGGAGCTGTTTTTT. The chain recombines TRBV7-2 with TRBJ2-2; the D gene is possibly TRBD2 (5 bases). The germline gives CDR1 SGHTA, CDR2 FQGNSA. The V gene lost 1 base and the J gene lost 7 bases, with 7 bases spanning the gap. The CDR3 totals 13 residues. The entire variable domain, with the rest obtained from reference TRBV7-2 and TRBJ2-2, is as follows: GAGVSQSPSNKVTEKGKDVELRCDPISGHTALYWYRQSLGQGLEFLIYFQGNSAPDKSGLPSDRFSAERTGGSVSTLTIQRTQQEDSAVYLCASSLGGNGELFFGEGSRLTVL.

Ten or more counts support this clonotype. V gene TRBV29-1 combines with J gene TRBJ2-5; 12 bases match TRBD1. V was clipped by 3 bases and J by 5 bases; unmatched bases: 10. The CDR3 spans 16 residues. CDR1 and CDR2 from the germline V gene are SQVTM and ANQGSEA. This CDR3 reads CSVDTGTGGLSETQYF. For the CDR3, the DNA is TGCAGCGTTGATACCGGGACAGGGGGCTTGAGTGAGACCCAGTACTTC.